The 27 T cell receptor beta chains given below trace back to one sample, sequenced in a study of T-cell memory formation after mild COVID-19. TCRdb ran MiXCR on the 5' RACE reads and lists one entry per CDR3 protein. This table has hundreds of thousands of distinct CDR3 sequences, about 15% appearing once. Sequenced material: PBMCs or a T cell subset sorted from them (not recorded which). These receptors originate from a man aged 18 to 35 who had mild COVID-19 (a few samples of this study predate the infection). Cell type and time point are not known.

This clonotype appeared a few times. The rearrangement links TRBV6-1 to TRBJ1-2, with D perhaps TRBD1 (5 bases). Between the trimmed V and J ends, which lost 3 bases and 4 bases, there was a span of 12 bases. CDR1 and CDR2 from the germline V gene are MNHNS and SASEGT. The CDR3 is made up of 14 amino acids. CDR3 sequence (DNA): TGTGCCAGCAGTGAGGGGGAAGGAGGCTATGGCTACACCTTC. Translation gives CASSEGEGGYGYTF.

The rearrangement uses TRBV2 and TRBJ2-1; D is uncertain. The CDR3 runs 14 residues. Trimming pared 4 bases from V and 7 bases from J, leaving 14 bases between. Germline-derived CDR1 and CDR2 are SNHLY and FYNNEI. In nucleotides, the CDR3 is TGTGCCAGCAGTGTCGGCAGGACCTGGAATGAGCAGTTCTTC. It specifies CASSVGRTWNEQFF.

This clonotype has at least ten counts. V is TRBV4-1 and J is TRBJ2-5; possibly TRBD2 for D (5 bases). Trimming shortened V by 4 bases and J by 5 bases, and 17 bases separated the two germline ends. Germline V gene data show CDR1 as MGHRA and CDR2 as YSYEKL. The CDR3 is 15 residues long. In DNA, the CDR3 is TGCGCCAGCAGCCTGCCGGACGCCAGAGGGGAGACCCAGTACTTC. This codes for CASSLPDARGETQYF.

The gene calls are TRBV5-1 and TRBJ2-3; D tentatively reads TRBD1 or TRBD2 (5 bases each). The CDR3 spans 15 residues. Trimming stripped 0 bases from V and 5 bases from J, with 13 bases between. From germline, CDR1 is SGHRS and CDR2 YFSETQ. The CDR3 protein is CASSLGDPGRDTQYF. In DNA form, the CDR3 reads TGCGCCAGCAGCTTGGGGGACCCAGGGAGAGATACGCAGTATTTT.

This clonotype has a handful of counts. The chain employs TRBV6-6 and TRBJ2-5; a weak D match, TRBD2 (7 bases). The CDR3 totals 13 residues. Trimming took off 7 bases at V and 4 bases at J, with 13 bases between the two ends. Germline CDR1 is MNHNY and CDR2 is SVGAGI (reference sequence). CDR3 in amino acids: CASNAGAGETQYF. The CDR3 coding sequence is TGTGCCAGCAACGCGGGGGCGGGAGAGACCCAGTACTTC.

The genes are TRBV9 and TRBJ2-6; TRBD1 might be the D (5 bases). The CDR3 is made up of 15 amino acids. V was pared by 5 bases and J by 4 bases, with 13 bases between. The germline V gene has CDR1 SGDLS and CDR2 YYNGEE. This chain's CDR3 is CASRFGARGANVLTF. The CDR3 DNA follows: TGTGCCAGCAGATTTGGGGCGCGAGGGGCCAACGTCCTGACTTTC.

This clonotype appeared a few times. The chain uses TRBV7-9 and TRBJ2-7; perhaps TRBD2 as D (5 bases). The V end was cut by 1 base, the J end by 1 base, with 8 bases between. Germline V CDR1 and CDR2: SEHNR, FQNEAQ (reference sequence). CDR3 length equals 14 residues. CDR3 sequence: CASSLVGESYEQYF. CDR3 nucleotide sequence: TGTGCCAGCAGCTTAGTCGGGGAATCCTACGAGCAGTACTTC.

This clonotype has a handful of counts. V gene TRBV20-1 combines with J gene TRBJ2-5, with 7 bases aligning to TRBD1. The V gene end was trimmed by 2 bases and the J gene end by 5 bases; junction bases not matched to a gene: 5. The CDR3 extends over 13 amino acids. CDR1 DFQATT and CDR2 SNEGSKA come from the germline V gene (reference sequence). CDR3 sequence reads: CSARLGQVETQYF. The CDR3, as DNA: TGCAGTGCTAGATTAGGACAGGTTGAGACCCAGTACTTC.

This chain uses TRBV6-1 with TRBJ1-1; no clear D gene. Germline CDR1 MNHNS, CDR2 SASEGT. CDR3 size: 13 residues. V dropped 1 base and J dropped 8 bases, with 11 bases sitting between them. The CDR3 DNA follows: TGTGCCAGCAGTGAAGGTCGGGGTCTAGAAGCTTTCTTT. Protein sequence: CASSEGRGLEAFF.

In its sample, this clonotype was seen a few times. The chain recombines TRBV7-9 with TRBJ1-1; D is possibly TRBD1 (6 bases). V lost 5 bases and J 10 bases, leaving 17 bases between the germline ends. The CDR3 has 13 amino acids. Germline V CDR1 and CDR2: SEHNR, FQNEAQ (reference sequence). CDR3 region: CASSLNQGPGAFF. The CDR3 DNA follows: TGTGCCAGCAGCCTCAACCAGGGGCCTGGAGCTTTCTTT.

Many counts were recorded for this clonotype. The rearrangement joins TRBV5-1 to TRBJ2-3, with D perhaps matching TRBD1 (5 bases). V lost 4 bases and J lost 0, with 9 bases in between. The CDR3 extends over 14 amino acids. The germline CDR1 and CDR2 sequences are SGHRS and YFSETQ. The CDR3 nucleotides are TGCGCCAGCAGCGCGACAGACAGCACAGATACGCAGTATTTT. Encoded protein: CASSATDSTDTQYF.

This clonotype came up a few times. This sequence joins TRBV2 and TRBJ2-4; a weak D match, TRBD2 (6 bases). Germline V gene lookup returns CDR1 SNHLY and CDR2 FYNNEI. The CDR3 covers 16 residues. The V and J ends lost 4 bases and 3 bases respectively, with 16 bases between them. The CDR3 here is CASSGTPRGSKNIQYF. The CDR3 DNA reads TGTGCCAGCAGTGGCACACCCCGGGGGAGCAAAAACATTCAGTACTTC.

This clonotype was detected a few times. The CDR3 region is CASSAGVGWNTEAFF. CDR3 DNA sequence: TGTGCCAGTAGTGCCGGGGTCGGTTGGAACACTGAAGCTTTCTTT. The chain uses TRBV19 and TRBJ1-1, with D uncertain. Germline V gene sequence: CDR1 LNHDA, CDR2 SQIVND (reference sequence). This CDR3 has 15 amino acids. V lost 5 bases to trimming and J lost 1 base, with 14 bases between them.

This clonotype was picked up many times. As DNA, the CDR3 is TGTGCCAGCAGGGGGGACAGGGAGTCCTATAATTCACCCCTCCACTTT. Its translation: CASRGDRESYNSPLHF. V usage is TRBV7-8 and J usage is TRBJ1-6, with 9 bases fitting TRBD1. Germline V CDR1 and CDR2: SGHVS, FQNEAQ. The CDR3 extends over 16 amino acids. Germline trimming cut 6 bases from V and 1 base from J; bases unmatched to any gene: 4.

The chain carries TRBV10-3 and TRBJ1-6; 7 bases are shared with TRBD1. The CDR3 consists of 16 residues. V trimming: 5 bases; J trimming: 10 bases; junction bases outside the gene matches: 14. CDR1 is ENHRY, CDR2 SYGVKD, per germline. The CDR3 is CAISTGQSPSASPLHF. CDR3 nucleotides: TGTGCCATCAGTACGGGACAGTCCCCATCCGCATCACCCCTCCACTTT.

This clonotype was counted only a few times. This chain links TRBV7-9 with TRBJ2-7; 10 nucleotides line up with TRBD2. Losses at the gene ends were 6 bases for V and 3 bases for J; bases not matched to a gene: 8. Germline loops: CDR1 SEHNR, CDR2 FQNEAQ (reference sequence). CDR3 size: 15 residues. The DNA for the CDR3 is TGTGCCAGCAGTGACCGGACTAGCGGTTACTACGAGCAGTACGTC. As protein: CASSDRTSGYYEQYV.

This clonotype was seen only a few times. This chain joins TRBV4-1 and TRBJ2-5; weak D call: TRBD1 (6 bases). This CDR3 spans 15 amino acids. The germline V gene encodes CDR1 MGHRA and CDR2 YSYEKL. Trimming removed 2 bases from V and 2 bases from J, with 12 bases in between. CDR3 amino acids: CASSQILTGQETQYF. As DNA, the CDR3 is TGCGCCAGCAGCCAAATCTTGACAGGTCAAGAGACCCAGTACTTC.

This clonotype was observed a few times. The V gene is TRBV2, the J gene TRBJ2-6; D is undetermined. This CDR3 contains 15 residues. Trimming removed 2 bases at V and 2 bases at J, with 7 bases between. CDR1 and CDR2 (germline): SNHLY, FYNNEI. The CDR3 loop reads CASSETRAGANVLTF. CDR3 coding DNA: TGTGCCAGCAGTGAAACAAGGGCTGGGGCCAACGTCCTGACTTTC.

The chain joins TRBV6-5 to TRBJ2-2; D possibly matches TRBD1 or TRBD2 (6 bases each). Trimming pared 6 bases from V and 1 base from J, leaving 18 bases between. Per germline, CDR1 MNHEY and CDR2 SVGAGI. The CDR3 sequence is 17 residues long. CDR3 nucleotides: TGTGCCAGCAGCACTCGTAGGGGGGCTCGGAACACCGGGGAGCTGTTTTTT. Protein: CASSTRRGARNTGELFF.

In this sample, this clonotype turned up a few times. The V call is TRBV2, the J call TRBJ1-1; 11 nucleotides agree with TRBD1. There are 16 residues in the CDR3. Trimming cost V 7 bases and J 8 bases; bases outside gene matches: 15. Looked up from germline, CDR1 is SNHLY and CDR2 is FYNNEI. The CDR3: CASNPSGTGGISEAFF. The DNA for the CDR3 is TGTGCCAGCAACCCCTCCGGGACAGGGGGTATTTCAGAAGCTTTCTTT.

The CDR3 nucleotides are TGTGCCAGCAGCTTAAGACAGGGTCCGAACACCGGGGAGCTGTTTTTT. It specifies CASSLRQGPNTGELFF. The chain joins TRBV9 to TRBJ2-2; 7 bases are a match to TRBD1. From germline, CDR1 is SGDLS and CDR2 YYNGEE. The CDR3 sequence is 16 residues long. Trimming at V came to 4 bases and at J to 0 bases, leaving 6 bases not matched to a gene.

The rearrangement links TRBV24-1 to TRBJ2-2; the match to TRBD1 covers 7 bases. The CDR3 is made up of 16 amino acids. Germline loops: CDR1 KGHDR, CDR2 SFDVKD. The J segment lost 4 bases and the V segment lost 4 bases, leaving 8 bases of the junction unmatched. CDR3 coding DNA: TGTGCCACCAGTGACCTGACAGGGATAGGCACCGGGGAGCTGTTTTTT. Amino acid sequence: CATSDLTGIGTGELFF.

The genes are TRBV5-1 and TRBJ2-3; D may correspond to TRBD1 or TRBD2 (5 bases each). CDR1 and CDR2 from the germline V gene are SGHRS and YFSETQ. The CDR3 spans 14 residues. The V end lost 0 bases, the J end lost 4 bases, and 9 bases lay between the germline ends. DNA for the CDR3: TGCGCCAGCAGCTTGGATCCGGGGCCAGATACGCAGTATTTT. Translated: CASSLDPGPDTQYF.

The genes are TRBV4-3 and TRBJ2-3, with no clear D. V dropped 4 bases and J dropped 3 bases, with 11 bases sitting between them. Germline CDR1 is LGHNA and CDR2 is YSLEER. This CDR3 comprises 14 residues. CDR3 bases: TGCGCCAGCAGCCCCGCCGAAACAACAGATACGCAGTATTTT. Protein sequence: CASSPAETTDTQYF.

This clonotype was seen a few times. The chain uses TRBV7-3 and TRBJ1-6, with 10 bases identical to TRBD1. The trim removed 4 bases at V and 10 bases at J, leaving 7 bases unmatched. CDR1 is SGHTA and CDR2 is FQGTGA in the germline V gene. The length of the CDR3 is 15 residues. The CDR3 loop is CASSSVGQGTSPLHF. CDR3 sequence (DNA): TGTGCCAGCAGCTCAGTGGGACAGGGGACCTCACCCCTCCACTTT.

This clonotype was detected a few times. No DNA is shown, since the ends of the CDR3 on it are uncertain; the CDR3 is the one TCRdb lists. This chain joins TRBV9 and TRBJ2-2; no check of the table's D call, TRBD1, against the DNA was made. CDR1 is SGDLS, CDR2 YYNGEE, per germline. The CDR3 sequence runs 17 residues, both termini included. CDR3 region: CASSFRDRANTGELFFF.

V and J are TRBV6-5 and TRBJ2-3; the D is unclear. CDR1 MNHEY and CDR2 SVGAGI come from the germline V gene. There are 14 residues in the CDR3. V gave up 2 bases and J gave up 2 bases, with 8 bases separating them. In DNA form, the CDR3 reads TGTGCCAGCAGTTACGGCTACTCCACAGATACGCAGTATTTT. Translating it yields CASSYGYSTDTQYF.